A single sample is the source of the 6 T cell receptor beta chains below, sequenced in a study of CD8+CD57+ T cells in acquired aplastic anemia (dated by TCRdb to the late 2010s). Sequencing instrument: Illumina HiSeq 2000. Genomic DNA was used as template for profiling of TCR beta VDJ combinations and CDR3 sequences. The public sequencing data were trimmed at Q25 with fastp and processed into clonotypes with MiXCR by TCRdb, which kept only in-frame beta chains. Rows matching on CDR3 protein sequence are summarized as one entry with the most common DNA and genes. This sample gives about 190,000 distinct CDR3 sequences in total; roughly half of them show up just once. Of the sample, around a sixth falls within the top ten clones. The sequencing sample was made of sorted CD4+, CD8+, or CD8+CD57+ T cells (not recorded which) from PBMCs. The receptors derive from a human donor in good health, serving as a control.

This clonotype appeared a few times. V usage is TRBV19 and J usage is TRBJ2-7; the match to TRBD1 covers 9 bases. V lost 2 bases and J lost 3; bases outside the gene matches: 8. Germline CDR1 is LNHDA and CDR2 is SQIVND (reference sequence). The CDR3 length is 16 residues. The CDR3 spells CASSISSPGQGYEQYF. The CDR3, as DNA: TGTGCCAGTAGTATATCTTCCCCGGGACAGGGCTACGAGCAGTACTTC. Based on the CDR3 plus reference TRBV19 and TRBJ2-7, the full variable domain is DGGITQSPKYLFRKEGQNVTLSCEQNLNHDAMYWYRQDPGQGLRLIYYSQIVNDFQKGDIAEGYSVSREKKESFPLTVTSAQKNPTAFYLCASSISSPGQGYEQYFGPGTRLTVT.

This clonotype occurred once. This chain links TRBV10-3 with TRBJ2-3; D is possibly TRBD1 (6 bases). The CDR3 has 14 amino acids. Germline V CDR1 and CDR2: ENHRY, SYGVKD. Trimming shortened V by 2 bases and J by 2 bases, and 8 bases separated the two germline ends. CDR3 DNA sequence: TGTGCCATCAGTGAGCCAGGGGACACAGATACGCAGTATTTT. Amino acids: CAISEPGDTDTQYF.

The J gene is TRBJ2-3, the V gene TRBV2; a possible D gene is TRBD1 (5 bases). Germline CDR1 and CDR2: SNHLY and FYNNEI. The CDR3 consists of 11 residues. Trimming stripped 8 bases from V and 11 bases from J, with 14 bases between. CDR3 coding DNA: TGTGCCAGCCACAGCCAGGGTCAGCAGTATTTT. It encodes CASHSQGQQYF.

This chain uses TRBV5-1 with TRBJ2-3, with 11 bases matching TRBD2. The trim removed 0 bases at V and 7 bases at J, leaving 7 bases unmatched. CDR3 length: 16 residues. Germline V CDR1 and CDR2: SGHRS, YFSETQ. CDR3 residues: CASSLEASGGTNTQYF. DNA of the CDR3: TGCGCCAGCAGCTTGGAGGCTAGCGGGGGGACGAATACGCAGTATTTT.

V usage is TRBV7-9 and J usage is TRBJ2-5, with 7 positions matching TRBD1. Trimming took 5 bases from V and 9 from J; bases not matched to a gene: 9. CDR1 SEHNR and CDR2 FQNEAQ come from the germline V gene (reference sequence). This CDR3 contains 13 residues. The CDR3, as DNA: TGTGCCAGCAGCGACGACAGGGATCAGCCCCAGTACTTC. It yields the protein CASSDDRDQPQYF.

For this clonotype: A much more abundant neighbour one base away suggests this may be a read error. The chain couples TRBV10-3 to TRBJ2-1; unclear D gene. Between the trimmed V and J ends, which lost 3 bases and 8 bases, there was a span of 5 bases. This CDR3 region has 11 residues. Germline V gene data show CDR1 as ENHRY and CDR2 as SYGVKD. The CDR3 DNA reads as TGTGCCATCAGTGACTATTATGAGCAGTTCTTC. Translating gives CAISDYYEQFF.